The rows below give T cell receptor beta chains drawn from one sample of a study of neoadjuvant anti-PD-1 for oral cavity cancer. Clones were read by immunoSEQ multiplex PCR, and TCRdb kept only the in-frame ones, dropping some. The sample holds over 6,000 clones, about three fifths seen once. The material sequenced was PBMCs, taken after nivolumab (anti-PD-1) treatment. These TCRs come from a person aged 35 to 85 with oral cavity squamous cell carcinoma. The CDR3 runs from the conserved cysteine through the conserved F or W. A D gene is named only where the DNA matches it firmly. Part of the rows lack a size; the others show once, few, many or a class for expanded clones.

D: -
J: TRBJ2-5
V: TRBV30
size: -
CDR3: CAWSATGQETQYF
DNA: TGTGCCTGGAGTGCCACAGGGCAGGAGACCCAGTACTTC

D: TRBD1
J: TRBJ2-7
V: TRBV30
size: -
CDR3: CAWTKGTGPYEQYF
DNA: TGTGCCTGGACCAAGGGGACAGGACCCTACGAGCAGTACTTC

D: -
J: TRBJ2-5
V: TRBV14
size: few
CDR3: CASSRDNLQETQYF
DNA: TGTGCCAGCAGCCGAGATAATTTACAAGAGACCCAGTACTTC

D: TRBD1
J: TRBJ2-7
V: TRBV7-9
size: -
CDR3: CASSHDGTALYEQYF
DNA: TGTGCCAGCAGCCACGATGGGACAGCTCTCTACGAGCAGTACTTC

D: -
J: TRBJ1-1
V: TRBV5-1
size: -
CDR3: CASSLEGTPSNTEAFF
DNA: TGCGCCAGCAGCTTGGAAGGGACACCATCGAACACTGAAGCTTTCTTT

D: TRBD1
J: TRBJ1-4
V: TRBV4-3
size: -
CDR3: CASSPRTGREGEKLFF
DNA: TGCGCCAGCAGCCCCCGGACAGGGAGAGAGGGTGAAAAACTGTTTTTT

D: -
J: TRBJ1-2
V: TRBV2
size: -
CDR3: CASSTGAGYTF
DNA: TGTGCCAGCAGTACGGGGGCTGGCTACACCTTC

D: TRBD1
J: TRBJ2-2
V: TRBV19
size: -
CDR3: CASSTAGTGTGELFF
DNA: TGTGCCAGTAGTACCGCCGGGACAGGGACTGGGGAGCTGTTTTTT

D: TRBD1
J: TRBJ1-5
V: TRBV19
size: -
CDR3: CASSGTGDQPQHF
DNA: TGTGCCAGTAGTGGGACAGGGGATCAGCCCCAGCATTTT

D: -
J: TRBJ2-7
V: TRBV7-2
size: -
CDR3: CASSLDSVAYEQYF
DNA: TGTGCCAGCAGCTTAGACTCGGTCGCCTACGAGCAGTACTTC

D: -
J: TRBJ2-6
V: TRBV5-1
size: few
CDR3: CASSLEQRSGANVLTF
DNA: TGCGCCAGCAGCTTGGAGCAGCGCTCTGGGGCCAACGTCCTGACTTTC

D: -
J: TRBJ2-5
V: TRBV19
size: -
CDR3: CASSRGGLPGQETQYF
DNA: TGTGCCAGTAGTCGCGGGGGCCTGCCAGGGCAAGAGACCCAGTACTTC

D: -
J: TRBJ2-3
V: TRBV7-9
size: -
CDR3: CASSPQRDTQYF
DNA: TGTGCCAGCAGCCCCCAGCGAGATACGCAGTATTTT

D: -
J: TRBJ2-1
V: TRBV5-8
size: -
CDR3: CASSLRSPFF
DNA: TGTGCCAGCAGCTTGAGATCGCCGTTCTTC

D: -
J: TRBJ2-3
V: TRBV5-6
size: -
CDR3: CASSLTGLTRDTQYF
DNA: TGTGCCAGCAGCTTGACGGGCCTAACTAGAGATACGCAGTATTTT

D: -
J: TRBJ1-2
V: TRBV5-1
size: -
CDR3: CASSLGRGQANYGYTF
DNA: TGCGCCAGCAGCTTGGGTAGGGGACAAGCTAACTATGGCTACACCTTC

D: -
J: TRBJ1-3
V: TRBV2
size: -
CDR3: CASRTDWMNTIYF
DNA: TGTGCCAGCAGGACCGACTGGATGAACACCATATATTTT

D: -
J: TRBJ2-7
V: TRBV9
size: few
CDR3: CASSPRERNEQYF
DNA: TGTGCCAGCAGCCCCCGGGAAAGGAACGAGCAGTACTTC

D: -
J: TRBJ1-5
V: TRBV6-1
size: few
CDR3: CASIGAIGVEQPQHF
DNA: TGTGCCAGCATCGGGGCAATAGGGGTGGAACAGCCCCAGCATTTT

D: -
J: TRBJ2-2
V: TRBV28
size: -
CDR3: CATEYLSGSTGELFF
DNA: TGTGCCACCGAGTATTTATCAGGATCCACCGGGGAGCTGTTTTTT

D: -
J: TRBJ1-2
V: TRBV4-2
size: -
CDR3: CASSQVSGAGDYGYTF
DNA: TGTGCCAGCAGCCAAGTATCGGGGGCTGGTGACTATGGCTACACCTTC

D: TRBD1
J: TRBJ1-3
V: TRBV9
size: -
CDR3: CASSQGQGVSGNTIYF
DNA: TGTGCCAGCAGCCAGGGACAGGGAGTCTCTGGAAACACCATATATTTT

D: -
J: TRBJ2-5
V: TRBV11-1
size: -
CDR3: CASSLAARGGQETQYF
DNA: TGTGCCAGCAGCTTAGCGGCCAGGGGGGGACAAGAGACCCAGTACTTC

D: -
J: TRBJ2-1
V: TRBV7-2
size: once
CDR3: CASSFTPGGGHNEQFF
DNA: TGTGCCAGCAGCTTCACCCCGGGCGGGGGCCACAATGAGCAGTTCTTC

D: TRBD2
J: TRBJ2-3
V: TRBV4-1
size: -
CDR3: CASSLRLAGLTDTQYF
DNA: TGCGCCAGCAGCCTCCGACTAGCGGGGCTGACAGATACGCAGTATTTT

D: TRBD1
J: TRBJ2-1
V: TRBV2
size: few
CDR3: CASSAGQGYEQFF
DNA: TGTGCCAGCAGCGCAGGACAGGGGTATGAGCAGTTCTTC

D: TRBD1
J: TRBJ1-2
V: TRBV18
size: few
CDR3: CASSDRPGGDYYGYTF
DNA: TGTGCCAGCTCGGACAGGCCCGGGGGGGACTACTATGGCTACACCTTC

D: -
J: TRBJ2-7
V: TRBV7-9
size: -
CDR3: CASSQSAGYEQYF
DNA: TGTGCCAGCAGTCAGAGCGCGGGGTACGAGCAGTACTTC